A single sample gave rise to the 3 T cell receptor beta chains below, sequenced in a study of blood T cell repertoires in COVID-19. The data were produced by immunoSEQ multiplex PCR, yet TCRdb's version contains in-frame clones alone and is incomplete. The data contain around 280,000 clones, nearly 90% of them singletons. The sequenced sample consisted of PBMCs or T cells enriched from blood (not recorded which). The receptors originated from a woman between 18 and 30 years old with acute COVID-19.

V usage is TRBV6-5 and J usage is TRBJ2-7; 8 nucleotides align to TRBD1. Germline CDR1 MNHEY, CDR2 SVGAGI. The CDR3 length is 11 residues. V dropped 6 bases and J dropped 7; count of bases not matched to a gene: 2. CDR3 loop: CASRRQGEQYF. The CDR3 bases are TGTGCCAGCAGGAGACAGGGGGAGCAGTACTTC.

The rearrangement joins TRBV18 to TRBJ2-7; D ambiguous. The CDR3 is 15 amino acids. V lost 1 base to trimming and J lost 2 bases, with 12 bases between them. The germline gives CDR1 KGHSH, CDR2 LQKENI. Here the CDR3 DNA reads TGTGCCAGCTCACCACATGACTGGCCTACCTACGAGCAGTACTTC. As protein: CASSPHDWPTYEQYF.

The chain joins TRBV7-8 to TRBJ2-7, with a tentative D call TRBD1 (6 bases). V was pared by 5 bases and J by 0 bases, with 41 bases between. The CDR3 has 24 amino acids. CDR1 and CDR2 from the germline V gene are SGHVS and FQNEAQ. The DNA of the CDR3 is TGTGCCAGCAGCCGTGTAGGGGGACAAAGACCAAACGGGCCTCGGAAACTGGGCTCCTACGAGCAGTACTTC. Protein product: CASSRVGGQRPNGPRKLGSYEQYF.